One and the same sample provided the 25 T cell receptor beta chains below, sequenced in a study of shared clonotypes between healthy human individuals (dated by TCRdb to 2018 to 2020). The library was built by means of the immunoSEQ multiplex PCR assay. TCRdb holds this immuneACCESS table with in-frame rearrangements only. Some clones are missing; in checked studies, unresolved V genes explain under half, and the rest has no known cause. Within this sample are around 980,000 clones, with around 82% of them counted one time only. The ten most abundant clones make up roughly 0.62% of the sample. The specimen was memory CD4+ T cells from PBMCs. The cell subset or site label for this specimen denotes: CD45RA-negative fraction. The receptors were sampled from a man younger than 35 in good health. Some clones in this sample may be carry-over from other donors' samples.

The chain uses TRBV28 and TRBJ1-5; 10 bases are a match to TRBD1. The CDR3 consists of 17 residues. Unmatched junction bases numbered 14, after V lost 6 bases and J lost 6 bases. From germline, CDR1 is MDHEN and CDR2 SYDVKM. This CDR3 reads CASRPIPGTGVGQPQHF. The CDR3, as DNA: TGTGCCAGCAGACCCATCCCTGGGACAGGGGTGGGTCAGCCCCAGCATTTT.

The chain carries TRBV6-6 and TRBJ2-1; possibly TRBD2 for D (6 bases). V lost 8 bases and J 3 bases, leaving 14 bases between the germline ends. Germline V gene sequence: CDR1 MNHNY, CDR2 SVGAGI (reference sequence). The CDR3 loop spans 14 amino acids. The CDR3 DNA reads TGTGCCAGCCACGGCGGGGCAAGCTACAATGAGCAGTTCTTC. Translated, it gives CASHGGASYNEQFF.

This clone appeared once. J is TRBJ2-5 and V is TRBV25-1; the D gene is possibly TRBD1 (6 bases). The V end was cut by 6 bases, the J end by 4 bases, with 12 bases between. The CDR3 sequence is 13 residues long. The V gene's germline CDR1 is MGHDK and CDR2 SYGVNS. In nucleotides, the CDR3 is TGTGCCAGCAGCCCGACAGGCGGAGAGACCCAGTACTTC. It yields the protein CASSPTGGETQYF.

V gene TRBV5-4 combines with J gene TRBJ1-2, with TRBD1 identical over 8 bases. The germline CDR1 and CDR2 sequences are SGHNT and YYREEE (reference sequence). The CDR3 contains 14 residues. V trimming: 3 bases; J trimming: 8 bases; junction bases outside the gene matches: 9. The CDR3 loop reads CASSWTGSRRGYTF. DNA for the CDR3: TGTGCCAGCAGCTGGACAGGGAGTAGGAGAGGCTACACCTTC. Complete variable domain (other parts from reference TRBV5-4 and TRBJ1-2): ETGVTQSPTHLIKTRGQQVTLRCSSQSGHNTVSWYQQALGQGPQFIFQYYREEENGRGNFPPRFSGLQFPNYSSELNVNALELDDSALYLCASSWTGSRRGYTFGSGTRLTVV.

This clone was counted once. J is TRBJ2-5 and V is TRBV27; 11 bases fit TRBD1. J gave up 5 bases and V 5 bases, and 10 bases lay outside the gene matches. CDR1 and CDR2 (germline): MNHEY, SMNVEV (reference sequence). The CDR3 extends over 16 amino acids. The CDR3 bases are TGTGCCAGCAGTCTACGGGACAGGGGGTATCCGGAGACCCAGTACTTC. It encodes CASSLRDRGYPETQYF.

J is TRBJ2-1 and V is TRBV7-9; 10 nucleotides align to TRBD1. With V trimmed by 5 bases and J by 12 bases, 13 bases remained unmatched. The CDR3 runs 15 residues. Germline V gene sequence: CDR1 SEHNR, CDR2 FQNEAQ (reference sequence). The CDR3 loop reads CASSPGTGVDARQFF. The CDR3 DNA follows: TGTGCCAGCAGCCCCGGGACAGGGGTCGACGCCCGGCAGTTCTTC.

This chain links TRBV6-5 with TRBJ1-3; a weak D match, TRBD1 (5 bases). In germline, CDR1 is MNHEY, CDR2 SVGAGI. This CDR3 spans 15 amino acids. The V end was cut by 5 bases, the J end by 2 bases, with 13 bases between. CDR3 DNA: TGTGCCAGCAGTCCGAGGGGACTGGCTGGAAACACCATATATTTT. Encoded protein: CASSPRGLAGNTIYF.

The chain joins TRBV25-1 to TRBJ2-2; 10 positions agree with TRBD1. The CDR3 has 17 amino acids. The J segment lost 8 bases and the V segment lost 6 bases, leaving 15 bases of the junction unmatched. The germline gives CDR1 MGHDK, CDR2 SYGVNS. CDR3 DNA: TGTGCCAGCAGGGCCCGAGGAGACAGGGGGCGGACGGGGGAGCTGTTTTTT. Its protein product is CASRARGDRGRTGELFF.

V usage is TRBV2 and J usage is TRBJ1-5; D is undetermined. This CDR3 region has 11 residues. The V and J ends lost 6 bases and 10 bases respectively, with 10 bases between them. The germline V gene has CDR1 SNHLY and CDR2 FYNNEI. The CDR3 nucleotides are TGTGCCAGCAGGGAGGTGGGCCCCCAGCATTTT. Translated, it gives CASREVGPQHF.

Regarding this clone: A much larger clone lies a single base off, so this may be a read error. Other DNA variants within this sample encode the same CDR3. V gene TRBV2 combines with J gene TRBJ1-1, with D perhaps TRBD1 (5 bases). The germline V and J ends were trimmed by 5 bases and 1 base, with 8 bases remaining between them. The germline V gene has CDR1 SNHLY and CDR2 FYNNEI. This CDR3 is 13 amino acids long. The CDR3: CASSLGRNTEAFF. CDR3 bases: TGTGCCAGCAGTTTGGGACGGAACACTGAAGCTTTCTTT.

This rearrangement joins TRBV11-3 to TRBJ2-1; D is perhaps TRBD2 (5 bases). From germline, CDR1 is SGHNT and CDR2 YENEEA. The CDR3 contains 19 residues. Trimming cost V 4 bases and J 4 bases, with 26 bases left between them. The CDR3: CASSYSSGGPAKGYNEQFF. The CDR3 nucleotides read TGTGCCAGCAGCTATTCCTCCGGAGGACCTGCTAAAGGGTACAATGAGCAGTTCTTC.

The CDR3 DNA reads as TGTGCCAGCTTTCTAGCGGGAGGAATCAATGAGCAGTTCTTC. Its protein is CASFLAGGINEQFF. The genes are TRBV6-6 and TRBJ2-1; 11 bases line up with TRBD2. With 8 bases clipped from V and 6 bases from J, the junction kept 6 bases outside the gene matches. Germline CDR1 MNHNY, CDR2 SVGAGI (reference sequence). This CDR3 is 14 amino acids long.

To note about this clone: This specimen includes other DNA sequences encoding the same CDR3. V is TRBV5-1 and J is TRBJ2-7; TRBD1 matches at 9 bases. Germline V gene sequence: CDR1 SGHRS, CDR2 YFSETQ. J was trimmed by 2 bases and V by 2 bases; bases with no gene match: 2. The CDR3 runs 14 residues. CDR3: CASSLGDRAYEQYF. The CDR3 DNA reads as TGCGCCAGCAGCTTAGGGGACAGGGCCTACGAGCAGTACTTC.

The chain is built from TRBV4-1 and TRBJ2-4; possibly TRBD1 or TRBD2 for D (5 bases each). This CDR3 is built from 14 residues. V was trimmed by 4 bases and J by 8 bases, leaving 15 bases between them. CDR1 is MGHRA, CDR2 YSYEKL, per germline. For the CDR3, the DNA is TGCGCCAGCAGCCTTACAGGCCCCGGGGACATTCAGTACTTC. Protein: CASSLTGPGDIQYF.

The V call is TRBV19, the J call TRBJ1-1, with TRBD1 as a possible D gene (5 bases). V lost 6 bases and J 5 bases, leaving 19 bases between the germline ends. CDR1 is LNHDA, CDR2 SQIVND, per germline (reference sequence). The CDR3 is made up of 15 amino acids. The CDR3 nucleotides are TGTGCCAGTAGACGACCGGGGGGGAGGGAAACTGAAGCTTTCTTT. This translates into CASRRPGGRETEAFF.

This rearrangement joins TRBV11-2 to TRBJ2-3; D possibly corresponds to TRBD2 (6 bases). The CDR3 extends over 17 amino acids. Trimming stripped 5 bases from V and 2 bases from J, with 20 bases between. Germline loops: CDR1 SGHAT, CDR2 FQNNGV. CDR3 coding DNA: TGTGCCAGCAGCCGCCGGCCTAGCGAGATTTCCACAGATACGCAGTATTTT. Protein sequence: CASSRRPSEISTDTQYF.

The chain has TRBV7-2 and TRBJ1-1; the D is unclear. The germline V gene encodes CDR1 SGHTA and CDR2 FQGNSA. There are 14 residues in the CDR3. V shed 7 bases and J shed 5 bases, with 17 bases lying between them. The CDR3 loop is CASTLLGVWTEAFF. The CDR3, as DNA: TGTGCCAGCACGCTCCTCGGAGTGTGGACTGAAGCTTTCTTT. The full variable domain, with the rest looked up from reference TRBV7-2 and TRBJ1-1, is GAGVSQSPSNKVTEKGKDVELRCDPISGHTALYWYRQSLGQGLEFLIYFQGNSAPDKSGLPSDRFSAERTGGSVSTLTIQRTQQEDSAVYLCASTLLGVWTEAFFGQGTRLTVV.

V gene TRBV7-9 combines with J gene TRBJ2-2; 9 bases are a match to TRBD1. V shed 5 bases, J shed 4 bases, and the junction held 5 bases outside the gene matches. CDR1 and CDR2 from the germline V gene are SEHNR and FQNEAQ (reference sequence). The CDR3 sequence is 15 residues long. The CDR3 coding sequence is TGTGCCAGCAGCCTGATGACAGGGGGCACCGGGGAGCTGTTTTTT. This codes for CASSLMTGGTGELFF. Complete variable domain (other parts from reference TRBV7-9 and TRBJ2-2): DTGVSQNPRHKITKRGQNVTFRCDPISEHNRLYWYRQTLGQGPEFLTYFQNEAQLEKSRLLSDRFSAERPKGSFSTLEIQRTEQGDSAMYLCASSLMTGGTGELFFGEGSRLTVL.

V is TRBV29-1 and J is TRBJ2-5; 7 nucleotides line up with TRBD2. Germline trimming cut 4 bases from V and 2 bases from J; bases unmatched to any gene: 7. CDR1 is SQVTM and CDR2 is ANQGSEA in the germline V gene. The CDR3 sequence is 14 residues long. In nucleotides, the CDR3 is TGCAGCGTTGGGGGGGGAGTGTTGCAAGAGACCCAGTACTTC. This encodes CSVGGGVLQETQYF.

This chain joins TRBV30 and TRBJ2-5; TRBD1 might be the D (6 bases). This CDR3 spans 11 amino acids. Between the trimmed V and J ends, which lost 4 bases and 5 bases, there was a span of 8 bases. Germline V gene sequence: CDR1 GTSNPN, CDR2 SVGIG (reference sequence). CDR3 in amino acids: CAWKGEETQYF. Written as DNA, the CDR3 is TGTGCCTGGAAGGGGGAGGAGACCCAGTACTTC.

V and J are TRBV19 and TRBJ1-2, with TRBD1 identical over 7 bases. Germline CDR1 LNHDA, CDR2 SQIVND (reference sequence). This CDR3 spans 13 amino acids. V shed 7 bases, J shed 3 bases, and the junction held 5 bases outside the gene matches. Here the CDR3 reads CASKRTGHYGYTF. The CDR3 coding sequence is TGTGCCAGTAAACGGACAGGTCACTATGGCTACACCTTC. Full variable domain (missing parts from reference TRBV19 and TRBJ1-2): DGGITQSPKYLFRKEGQNVTLSCEQNLNHDAMYWYRQDPGQGLRLIYYSQIVNDFQKGDIAEGYSVSREKKESFPLTVTSAQKNPTAFYLCASKRTGHYGYTFGSGTRLTVV.

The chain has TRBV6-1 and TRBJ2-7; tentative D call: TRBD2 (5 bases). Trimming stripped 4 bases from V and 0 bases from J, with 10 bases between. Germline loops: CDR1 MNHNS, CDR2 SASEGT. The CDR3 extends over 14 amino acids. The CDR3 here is CASSGEISSYEQYF. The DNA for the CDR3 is TGTGCCAGCAGTGGGGAGATTAGCTCCTACGAGCAGTACTTC.

This CDR3 reads CATFPTGGLEKLFF. The CDR3 region has the DNA TGTGCCACCTTCCCTACGGGGGGGTTGGAAAAACTGTTTTTT. The J gene is TRBJ1-4, the V gene TRBV6-1, with a possible D match to TRBD1 (5 bases). Germline V gene lookup returns CDR1 MNHNS and CDR2 SASEGT. The CDR3 has 14 amino acids. Trimming pared 10 bases from V and 8 bases from J, leaving 20 bases between.

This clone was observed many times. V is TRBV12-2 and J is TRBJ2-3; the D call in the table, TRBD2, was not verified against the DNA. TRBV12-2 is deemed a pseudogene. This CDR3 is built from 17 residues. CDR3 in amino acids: CASRSQGAGGRVDTQYF. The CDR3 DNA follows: TGTGCAAGTCGCTCCCAGGGCGCGGGAGGCCGCGTAGATACGCAGTATTTT.

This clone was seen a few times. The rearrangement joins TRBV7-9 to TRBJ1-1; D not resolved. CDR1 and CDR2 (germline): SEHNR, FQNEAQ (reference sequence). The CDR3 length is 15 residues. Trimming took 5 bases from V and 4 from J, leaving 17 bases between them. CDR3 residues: CASSPQRLFGTEAFF. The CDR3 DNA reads TGTGCCAGCAGCCCACAACGGCTATTCGGCACTGAAGCTTTCTTT.